A single sample gave rise to the 30 T cell receptor beta chains below, sequenced in a study of tissue T cells after allogeneic stem cell transplantation. The method was immunoSEQ multiplex PCR; TCRdb's version includes in-frame clones alone and lacks a portion of them. The sample includes some 6,100 clones, 55% to 65% of them seen just once. The input for sequencing was duodenum tissue, taken at autopsy. The source is a woman aged 18-55 years with breast cancer.

The chain recombines TRBV7-4 with TRBJ1-2; the D gene is possibly TRBD1 (5 bases). The CDR3 extends over 13 amino acids. Per germline, CDR1 SGHVT and CDR2 SQSDAQ. Trimming stripped 1 base from V and 2 bases from J, with 5 bases between. CDR3 amino acids: CASSLGGNYGYTF. The CDR3 DNA follows: TGTGCCAGCAGCTTAGGGGGGAACTATGGCTACACCTTC.

In its sample, this clone was seen a few times. The CDR3 spells CASQRQGNIQYF. The CDR3 DNA sequence: TGTGCCAGCCAAAGGCAGGGGAACATTCAGTACTTC. The chain is built from TRBV12-3 or TRBV12-4 and TRBJ2-4; D might be TRBD1 (6 bases). V was shortened by 8 bases and J by 7 bases, with 12 bases between the two germline ends. CDR3 length equals 12 residues.

This chain joins TRBV5-4 and TRBJ2-5; D is perhaps TRBD2 (5 bases). Germline loops: CDR1 SGHNT, CDR2 YYREEE (reference sequence). V lost 0 bases, J lost 1 base, and 13 bases lay in between. The CDR3 totals 16 residues. This CDR3 reads CASSLDRRASQETQYF. The CDR3 DNA is TGTGCCAGCAGCTTGGACCGGCGGGCCTCCCAAGAGACCCAGTACTTC.

This clone showed up just once. The chain recombines TRBV28 with TRBJ2-7, with a weak D call TRBD2 (6 bases). The CDR3 is made up of 15 amino acids. CDR1 MDHEN and CDR2 SYDVKM come from the germline V gene. V dropped 3 bases and J dropped 4 bases, with 16 bases sitting between them. CDR3 sequence (DNA): TGTGCCAGCAGTTTTACTGGTGGGAGGTTGTACGAGCAGTACTTC. It is translated as CASSFTGGRLYEQYF.

This clone has just a few counts. The junction and the germline gene differ at one end; a read error may be behind it. The V gene is TRBV2, the J gene TRBJ2-7, with 9 bases that match TRBD1. Germline loops: CDR1 SNHLY, CDR2 FYNNEI. CDR3 length equals 12 residues. The CDR3 sequence: CASSENPGQGRF. As DNA, the CDR3 is TGTGCCAGCAGTGAAAACCCGGGACAGGGTCGTTTC.

The chain employs TRBV7-2 and TRBJ1-3; a weak D match, TRBD1 (5 bases). Germline V lookup: CDR1 SGHTA, CDR2 FQGNSA. V lost 4 bases and J lost 4, with 8 bases in between. This CDR3 has 13 residues. The CDR3 sequence: CASSSGRGNTIYF. In DNA, the CDR3 is TGTGCCAGCAGCTCGGGACGGGGAAACACCATATATTTT. The whole variable domain, filled in from reference TRBV7-2 and TRBJ1-3, reads GAGVSQSPSNKVTEKGKDVELRCDPISGHTALYWYRQSLGQGLEFLIYFQGNSAPDKSGLPSDRFSAERTGGSVSTLTIQRTQQEDSAVYLCASSSGRGNTIYFGEGSWLTVV.

The chain carries TRBV11-1 and TRBJ2-5; possible D gene TRBD1, 6 bases. CDR1 and CDR2 (germline): SGHAT, FQDESV (reference sequence). Trimming took 6 bases from V and 5 from J, leaving 19 bases between them. The CDR3 is 15 residues long. CDR3: CASRRDSAGAETQYF. CDR3 nucleotide sequence: TGTGCCAGCAGACGCGACTCAGCAGGGGCCGAGACCCAGTACTTC.

The rearrangement joins TRBV28 to TRBJ2-2; D unclear. From germline, CDR1 is MDHEN and CDR2 SYDVKM. The CDR3 is made up of 12 amino acids. Trimming took 6 bases from V and 2 from J, leaving 4 bases between them. As DNA, the CDR3 is TGTGCCAGCAGCCAAAACACCGGGGAGCTGTTTTTT. Protein: CASSQNTGELFF.

The chain couples TRBV6-5 to TRBJ2-1; 8 bases map to TRBD1. The CDR3 runs 15 residues. CDR1 is MNHEY and CDR2 is SVGAGI in the germline V gene. Trimming at V came to 6 bases and at J to 4 bases, leaving 8 bases not matched to a gene. The CDR3 loop is CASRSDRVEYNEQFF. CDR3 in DNA: TGTGCCAGCAGGTCGGACAGGGTGGAGTACAATGAGCAGTTCTTC.

For the CDR3, the DNA is TGTGCCATCACCACCTTGGCAGGTCCCTCCTACAATGAGCAGTTCTTC. Translating it yields CAITTLAGPSYNEQFF. The genes are TRBV10-3 and TRBJ2-1; D call uncertain. Trimming shortened V by 7 bases and J by 0 bases, and 16 bases separated the two germline ends. Germline values: CDR1 ENHRY, CDR2 SYGVKD. The CDR3 contains 16 residues.

This chain joins TRBV11-2 and TRBJ2-1; D not resolved. The CDR3 runs 11 residues. Germline-derived CDR1 and CDR2 are SGHAT and FQNNGV. The V and J ends lost 3 bases and 6 bases respectively, with 3 bases between them. The CDR3 sequence is CASSFGNEQFF. The DNA of the CDR3 is TGTGCCAGCAGCTTCGGCAATGAGCAGTTCTTC. The full variable domain, its missing parts supplied by reference TRBV11-2 and TRBJ2-1, is EAGVAQSPRYKIIEKRQSVAFWCNPISGHATLYWYQQILGQGPKLLIQFQNNGVVDDSQLPKDRFSAERLKGVDSTLKIQPAKLEDSAVYLCASSFGNEQFFGPGTRLTVL.

The gene calls are TRBV5-1 and TRBJ2-5, with D perhaps TRBD2 (5 bases). The CDR3 consists of 14 residues. Germline loops: CDR1 SGHRS, CDR2 YFSETQ. V was pared by 3 bases and J by 4 bases, with 13 bases between. CDR3 nucleotides: TGCGCCAGCAGCTGGAACACGGGGAGAGAGACCCAGTACTTC. Its protein product is CASSWNTGRETQYF.

The rearrangement links TRBV7-2 to TRBJ2-1; 13 nucleotides align to TRBD2. The CDR3 is made up of 15 amino acids. V lost 4 bases and J lost 8; bases outside the gene matches: 5. Germline CDR1 reads SGHTA; CDR2 reads FQGNSA. As DNA, the CDR3 is TGTGCCAGCAGCTCGGGACTAGCGGGGAGGGATGAGCAGTTCTTC. Residues: CASSSGLAGRDEQFF.

The V call is TRBV7-9, the J call TRBJ2-3; no firm D call. V was shortened by 6 bases and J by 1 base, with 23 bases between the two germline ends. Germline V gene lookup returns CDR1 SEHNR and CDR2 FQNEAQ (reference sequence). CDR3 size: 18 residues. DNA for the CDR3: TGTGCCAGCAGTTTCTCGACAAACGTAGTGATCGGCACAGATACGCAGTATTTT. Encoded protein: CASSFSTNVVIGTDTQYF.

This clone was counted between two and nine times. The chain is built from TRBV27 and TRBJ2-3, with 8 bases identical to TRBD1. Germline CDR1 is MNHEY and CDR2 is SMNVEV (reference sequence). The CDR3 sequence is 14 residues long. The junction had 9 bases not matched to a gene; V was cut back by 6 bases and J by 7 bases. Here the CDR3 DNA reads TGTGCCAGCAGAAACCTCCAGGGGGCGAATACGCAGTATTTT. This codes for CASRNLQGANTQYF.

This clone is deemed medium-sized. The chain recombines TRBV19 with TRBJ1-3; TRBD1 matches at 7 bases. The CDR3 has 18 amino acids. Germline-derived CDR1 and CDR2 are LNHDA and SQIVND (reference sequence). With V trimmed by 10 bases and J by 6 bases, 24 bases remained unmatched. The CDR3 DNA follows: TGTGCCAACTGTGAAACCGGGACAGAAAGGTGCGGTTTAAACACCATATATTTT. Its translation: CANCETGTERCGLNTIYF.

This clone has a handful of counts. This chain links TRBV6-2 or TRBV6-3 with TRBJ2-3; D is unresolved. Looked up from germline, CDR1 is MNHEY and CDR2 is SVGEGT. CDR3 length: 13 residues. V lost 4 bases, J lost 6 bases, and 11 bases lay in between. The DNA for the CDR3 is TGTGCCAGCAGTTTCGGTAGCCGCGATACGCAGTATTTT. Translated, it gives CASSFGSRDTQYF.

V is TRBV3-1 (or the pseudogene TRBV3-2) and J is TRBJ2-7; D is possibly TRBD1 (6 bases). Germline loops: CDR1 LGHDT, CDR2 YNNKEL (reference sequence). Trimming removed 6 bases at V and 0 bases at J, with 12 bases between. The CDR3 is 14 amino acids. The CDR3 DNA sequence: TGTGCCAGCAGTCGTTTGACAGGCTCCTACGAGCAGTACTTC. This codes for CASSRLTGSYEQYF.

The J gene is TRBJ2-3, the V gene TRBV12-3 or TRBV12-4; a possible D gene is TRBD1 (5 bases). This CDR3 spans 13 amino acids. V lost 0 bases to trimming and J lost 5 bases, with 6 bases between them. The CDR3 region has the DNA TGTGCCAGCAGTTTAGCGGGGCAAGATACGCAGTATTTT. Translation: CASSLAGQDTQYF.

A single count supports this clone. V usage is TRBV27 and J usage is TRBJ2-3; D unresolved. Trimming pared 2 bases from V and 2 bases from J, leaving 20 bases between. Germline CDR1 MNHEY, CDR2 SMNVEV (reference sequence). The CDR3 has 18 amino acids. The CDR3 here is CASSLGVLTPLYTDTQYF. CDR3 in DNA: TGTGCCAGCAGTTTAGGAGTCCTGACCCCTTTGTACACAGATACGCAGTATTTT.

The chain carries TRBV4-2 and TRBJ2-7; the D is unclear. Germline CDR1 reads LGHNA; CDR2 reads YNFKEQ. The CDR3 is 15 amino acids. Between the trimmed V and J ends, which lost 0 bases and 3 bases, there was a span of 12 bases. Here the CDR3 reads CASSQEKGNIYEQYF. The CDR3, as DNA: TGTGCCAGCAGCCAAGAAAAGGGTAACATCTACGAGCAGTACTTC.

The chain is built from TRBV7-9 and TRBJ1-2; TRBD1 matches 9 bases. The CDR3 is 14 residues long. Germline V gene lookup returns CDR1 SEHNR and CDR2 FQNEAQ (reference sequence). The V segment lost 1 base and the J segment 6 bases; nucleotides outside the gene matches: 3. In DNA, the CDR3 is TGTGCCAGCAGCTTAGACAGGGGGCGCGATGGCTACACCTTC. Its translation: CASSLDRGRDGYTF.

The chain is built from TRBV28 and TRBJ2-7; D is possibly TRBD1 or TRBD2 (5 bases each). Trimming shortened V by 2 bases and J by 3 bases, and 11 bases separated the two germline ends. The CDR3 spans 14 residues. Germline CDR1 reads MDHEN; CDR2 reads SYDVKM. CDR3 region: CASSLAGTHYEQYF. DNA for the CDR3: TGTGCCAGCAGTTTAGCAGGGACCCACTACGAGCAGTACTTC.

This clone was observed a few times. V and J are TRBV6-2 or TRBV6-3 and TRBJ2-3; perhaps TRBD1 as D (6 bases). The length of the CDR3 is 14 residues. Germline CDR1 MNHEY, CDR2 SVGEGT. V dropped 2 bases and J dropped 4 bases, with 10 bases sitting between them. This CDR3 reads CASSYGGGADTQYF. In DNA form, the CDR3 reads TGTGCCAGCAGTTACGGGGGCGGCGCAGATACGCAGTATTTT.

The V gene is TRBV9, the J gene TRBJ1-1, with 7 bases lining up with TRBD1. V was pared by 0 bases and J by 6 bases, with 5 bases of the junction left unmatched. From germline, CDR1 is SGDLS and CDR2 YYNGEE. There are 14 residues in the CDR3. The CDR3 reads CASSVDPTGAEAFF. The CDR3 bases are TGTGCCAGCAGCGTAGATCCAACAGGGGCTGAAGCTTTCTTT.

The rearrangement uses TRBV2 and TRBJ2-1; D gene unclear. This CDR3 comprises 16 residues. From germline, CDR1 is SNHLY and CDR2 FYNNEI. Trimming removed 0 bases from V and 0 bases from J, with 9 bases in between. The CDR3 reads CASSEARGSSYNEQFF. The CDR3 nucleotides are TGTGCCAGCAGTGAAGCCCGCGGAAGCTCCTACAATGAGCAGTTCTTC.

This rearrangement joins TRBV30 to TRBJ1-1; TRBD1 is a possible D gene (5 bases). This CDR3 has 14 residues. In germline, CDR1 is GTSNPN, CDR2 SVGIG (reference sequence). Trimming removed 3 bases from V and 7 bases from J, with 18 bases in between. The CDR3 protein is CAWRNGDSGFEAFF. The CDR3 coding sequence is TGTGCCTGGAGAAATGGTGACAGTGGGTTTGAAGCTTTCTTT. The full variable domain, in which reference TRBV30 and TRBJ1-1 provide the parts outside the CDR3, is SQTIHQWPATLVQPVGSPLSLECTVEGTSNPNLYWYRQAAGRGLQLLFYSVGIGQISSEVPQNLSASRPQDRQFILSSKKLLLSDSGFYLCAWRNGDSGFEAFFGQGTRLTVV.

Comments on this clone: The sample contains more than one DNA sequence encoding this CDR3. The J gene is TRBJ1-1, the V gene TRBV7-2; no firm D call. CDR3 length equals 14 residues. Trimming cost V 5 bases and J 1 base, with 11 bases left between them. The V gene's germline CDR1 is SGHTA and CDR2 FQGNSA. The CDR3 region is CASSLGPGNTEAFF. CDR3 nucleotides: TGTGCCAGCAGCCTTGGGCCGGGGAACACTGAAGCTTTCTTT.

The genes are TRBV2 and TRBJ1-5; TRBD1 matches 8 bases. Losses at the gene ends were 2 bases for V and 2 bases for J; bases not matched to a gene: 5. This CDR3 is built from 16 residues. Germline V gene data show CDR1 as SNHLY and CDR2 as FYNNEI. The CDR3 region is CASSERTGGGNQPQHF. CDR3 nucleotides: TGTGCCAGCAGTGAACGAACAGGGGGAGGCAATCAGCCCCAGCATTTT.

This sequence joins TRBV5-8 and TRBJ1-5, with 7 bases identical to TRBD1. This CDR3 is built from 15 residues. With 0 bases clipped from V and 6 bases from J, the junction kept 6 bases outside the gene matches. In germline, CDR1 is SGHTS, CDR2 YDEGEE. The CDR3 loop reads CASSLGGGWRQPQHF. The DNA for the CDR3 is TGTGCCAGCAGCTTGGGAGGGGGCTGGCGTCAGCCCCAGCATTTT.